Reported below is one TCR beta chain. This CDR3 spans 14 amino acids. Germline loops: CDR1 MNHEY, CDR2 SVGEGT. The germline V and J ends were trimmed by 6 bases and 2 bases, with 10 bases remaining between them. These data originate in a study of blood T cell repertoires in COVID-19. Turning to the study itself: Sites in the United States, Italy and Spain provided acute and convalescent COVID-19 samples. Sample material is recorded as cDNA or gDNA derived from T cells, B-cell-depleted T cells, or PBMCs.

Original data processing: It was from reference gene primer amplification that nucleated cell counts were estimated. Clones were read by immunoSEQ multiplex PCR, and TCRdb kept only the in-frame ones, dropping some. That table gives V, J and clone size, and the DNA gave D and trimming. The data show 150,000 to 200,000 clones, 80% to 90% seen once. The chain carries TRBV6-2 or TRBV6-3 and TRBJ2-2, with D possibly TRBD1 on 5 matching bases. Sample: peripheral blood. The clonotype comes from a man in his sixties with acute or convalescent COVID-19. CDR3 coding DNA: TGTGCCAGCAGCAGACAGCGAAACACCGGGGAGCTGTTTTTT. Protein: CASSRQRNTGELFF.